This T cell receptor beta chain was recovered during a study of cytomegalovirus exposure and HLA in healthy donors. Sequenced by immunoSEQ multiplex PCR; TCRdb stores in-frame clones only, minus some. The sample includes approximately 100,000 clones, over 85% seen only once; the top ten take 1.1%. The specimen was PBMCs. The source is a woman aged 25-40 years in good health and CMV-seropositive.

The DNA for the CDR3 is TGTGCCAGCAGCGTAGCCGTAAAGACAGGGTCTGGCTACACCTTC. Protein sequence: CASSVAVKTGSGYTF. V is TRBV9 and J is TRBJ1-2; TRBD1 matches at 7 bases. V was clipped by 0 bases and J by 7 bases; unmatched bases: 9. The CDR3 loop spans 15 amino acids. Germline V gene lookup returns CDR1 SGDLS and CDR2 YYNGEE.